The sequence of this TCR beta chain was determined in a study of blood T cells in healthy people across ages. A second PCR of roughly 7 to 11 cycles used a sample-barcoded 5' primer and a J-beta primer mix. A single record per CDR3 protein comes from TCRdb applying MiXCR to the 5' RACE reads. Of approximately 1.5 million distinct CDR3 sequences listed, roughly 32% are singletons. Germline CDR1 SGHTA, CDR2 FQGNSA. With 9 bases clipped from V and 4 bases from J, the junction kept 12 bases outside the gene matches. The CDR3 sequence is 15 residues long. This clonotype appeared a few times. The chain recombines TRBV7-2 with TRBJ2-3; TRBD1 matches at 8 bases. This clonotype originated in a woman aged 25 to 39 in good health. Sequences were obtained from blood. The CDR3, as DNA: TGTGCCAGTCTACCTCGGACAGGGTCGGCAGATACGCAGTATTTT. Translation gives CASLPRTGSADTQYF.